Listed here are 2 T cell receptor beta chains from one sample, sequenced in a study of cytomegalovirus exposure and HLA in healthy donors. Libraries were prepared by immunoSEQ multiplex PCR; TCRdb keeps only in-frame clonotypes and omits some of them. The table shows roughly 330,000 clones, with about 85% occurring only once. Sequencing was performed on PBMCs. These receptors all come from a young woman in good health and CMV-seropositive.

The chain uses TRBV5-1 and TRBJ2-1; 9 bases align to TRBD2. The CDR3 consists of 19 residues. Germline V gives CDR1 SGHRS, CDR2 YFSETQ. V was pared by 5 bases and J by 0 bases, with 15 bases of the junction left unmatched. The CDR3 region has the DNA TGCGCCAGCAGAGAAGGGAGTAGCGGGAGTGCCTTCTCCTACAATGAGCAGTTCTTC. Translation gives CASREGSSGSAFSYNEQFF.

The genes are TRBV16 and TRBJ2-3; tentative D call: TRBD2 (6 bases). The CDR3 contains 16 residues. The germline CDR1 and CDR2 sequences are KGHSY and FQNENV. Trimming stripped 2 bases from V and 6 bases from J, with 18 bases between. CDR3 residues: CASSQPPLAGTDTQYF. Written as DNA, the CDR3 is TGTGCCAGCAGCCAACCCCCCCTGGCGGGGACCGATACGCAGTATTTT.